This T cell receptor (beta chain) was recovered during a study of T-cell reconstitution after alpha-beta-depleted transplantation in children. Whole-study findings and limits: It was newly produced T cells that mostly accounted for T-cell counts and diversity one year after transplant. Day-60 TCRbeta diversity that was high in some patients was derived from surviving recipient T cells and thymic progenitors.

Ten or more counts support this clonotype. What it binds is not known. For TCRbeta, the library was prepared with unique molecular identifiers. TCRdb recomputed calls from the PCR reads with MiXCR, one row per CDR3 protein. Here the sample spans a few hundred thousand distinct CDR3 sequences, approximately 10% being singletons. This CDR3 spans 13 amino acids. Germline V gene data show CDR1 as SQVTM and CDR2 as ANQGSEA. V lost 4 bases, J lost 4 bases, and 3 bases stayed unmatched. This clonotype was obtained from a male patient between 2 and 15 years old who had a stem cell transplant for chronic granulomatous disease, so the T cells may come from the graft donor. The V call is TRBV29-1, the J call TRBJ1-2, with TRBD1 identical over 10 bases. The sample in question was peripheral blood, obtained 180 days after TCRalphabeta/CD19-depleted stem cell transplant. The CDR3 nucleotides read TGCAGCGTTGGTCGGACAGGGGGCTATGGCTACACCTTC. As protein: CSVGRTGGYGYTF.